The clone carrying this T cell receptor (beta chain) is classed as medium-sized. What it binds is not known. The sample comes from a study of metastatic and nonmetastatic thyroid tumors. Study-wide context: From malignant and benign thyroid patients, repertoires in blood and in tumor or nodule tissue were compared.

Authors' analysis steps: Clinicopathological groups supplied CDR3 differences that were used to build a distant-metastasis classifier for papillary thyroid cancer. TCRdb re-called clones via MiXCR from the PCR reads. TCRdb's processing, not the authors' own work, is the source of the V and J calls. The sample yields about 24,000 clones, over 20% seen once. The germline CDR1 and CDR2 sequences are MGHRA and YSYEKL. This CDR3 contains 13 residues. Trimming pared 0 bases from V and 6 bases from J, leaving 7 bases between. Study-level points and caveats: It was reported that TCR beta diversity was significantly higher in malignant thyroid tumors than benign nodules, in blood and tumor.

Thyroid surgery had not been preceded by any treatment in any patient. The chain joins TRBV4-1 to TRBJ2-3, with D uncertain. Source material: blood. This TCR came from a male donor with papillary thyroid cancer or a benign thyroid nodule (not recorded which). Some clones in this sample may be carry-over from other donors' samples. CDR3 bases: TGCGCCAGCAGCCAAGAAGGGCGGGATACGCAGTATTTT. It codes for CASSQEGRDTQYF.